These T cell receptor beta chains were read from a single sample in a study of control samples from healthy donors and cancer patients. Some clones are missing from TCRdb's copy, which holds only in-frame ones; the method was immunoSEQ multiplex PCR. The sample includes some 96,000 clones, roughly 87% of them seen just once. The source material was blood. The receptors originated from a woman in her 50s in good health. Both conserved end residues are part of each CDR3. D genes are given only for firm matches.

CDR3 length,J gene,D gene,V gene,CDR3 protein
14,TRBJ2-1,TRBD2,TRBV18,CASSRRGSGNEQFF
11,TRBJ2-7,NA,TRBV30,CAWSDLGEQYF
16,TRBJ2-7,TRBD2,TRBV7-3,CASSLDVTSGVYEQYF
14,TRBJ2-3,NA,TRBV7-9,CASSWGDLTDTQYF
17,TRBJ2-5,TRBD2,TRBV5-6,CASSLGSGSGYQETQYF
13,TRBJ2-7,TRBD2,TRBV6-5,CASGGSGGYEQYF
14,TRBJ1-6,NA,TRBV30,CAWKDRGVTSPLHF
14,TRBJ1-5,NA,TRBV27,CASSWGVGNQPQHF
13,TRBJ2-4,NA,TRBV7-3,CASSLIQGNIQYF
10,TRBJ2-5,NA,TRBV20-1,CSSVGETQYF
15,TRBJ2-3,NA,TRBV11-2,CASSLGRLITDTQYF
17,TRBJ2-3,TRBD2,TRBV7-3,CASSLGLAGASTDTQYF
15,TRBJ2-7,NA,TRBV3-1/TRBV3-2,CASSQNPGPAYEQYF
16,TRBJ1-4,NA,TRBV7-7,CASSPEDSYLSEKLFF
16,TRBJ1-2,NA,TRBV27,CASRWSGGGFNYGYTF
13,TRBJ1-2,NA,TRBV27,CASGQPSLYGYTF
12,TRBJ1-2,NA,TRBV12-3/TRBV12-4,CASTTQAYGYTF
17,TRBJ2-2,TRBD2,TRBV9,CASSVVSGGHDTGELFF
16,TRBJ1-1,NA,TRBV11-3,CASSFSSVQGDTEAFF
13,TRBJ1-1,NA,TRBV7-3,CASSLKVQEEAFF
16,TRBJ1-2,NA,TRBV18,CASSPPTDSPGHGYTF
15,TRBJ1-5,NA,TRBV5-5,CASSFAGAGNQPQHF
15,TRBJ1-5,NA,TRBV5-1,CASSEAGRSDQPQHF
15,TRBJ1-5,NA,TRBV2,CASTPGTHSNQPQHF